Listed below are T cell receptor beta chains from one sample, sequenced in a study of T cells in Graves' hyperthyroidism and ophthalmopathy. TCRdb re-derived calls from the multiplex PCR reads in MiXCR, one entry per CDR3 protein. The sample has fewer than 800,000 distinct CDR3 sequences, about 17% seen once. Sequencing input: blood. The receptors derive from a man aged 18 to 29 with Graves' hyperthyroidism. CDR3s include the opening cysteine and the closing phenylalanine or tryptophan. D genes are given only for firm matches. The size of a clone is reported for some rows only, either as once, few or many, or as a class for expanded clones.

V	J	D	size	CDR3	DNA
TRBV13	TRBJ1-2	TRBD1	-	CASSFRDRRYGYTF	TGTGCCAGCAGCTTCCGGGACAGGCGTTATGGCTACACCTTC
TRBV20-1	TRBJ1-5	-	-	CSGLPLGGPNQPQHF	TGCAGTGGTCTCCCCCTGGGGGGGCCCAATCAGCCCCAGCATTTT
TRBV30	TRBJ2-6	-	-	CAWSVNRVSLGANVLTF	TGTGCCTGGAGTGTGAATAGGGTGTCCCTGGGGGCCAACGTCCTGACTTTC
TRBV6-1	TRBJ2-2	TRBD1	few	CASRQFRGRTGELFF	TGTGCCAGCAGGCAATTCAGGGGGCGCACCGGGGAGCTGTTTTTT
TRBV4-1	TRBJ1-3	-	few	CASSQSRLPFSGNTIYF	TGCGCCAGCAGCCAATCACGCCTTCCTTTCTCTGGAAACACCATATATTTT
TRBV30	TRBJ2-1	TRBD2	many	CAYPRPGLAEDEQFF	TGTGCCTACCCCAGACCGGGACTAGCGGAGGATGAGCAGTTCTTC
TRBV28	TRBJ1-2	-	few	CASSSPSSGQPTNYGYTF	TGTGCCAGCAGTTCCCCCTCGTCCGGACAGCCTACTAACTATGGCTACACCTTC
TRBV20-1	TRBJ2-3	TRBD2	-	CSASGTSGDTDTQYF	TGCAGTGCTAGCGGGACTAGCGGAGACACAGATACGCAGTATTTT
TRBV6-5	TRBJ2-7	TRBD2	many	CASSYQASGRAGSYEQYF	TGTGCCAGCAGTTACCAGGCTAGCGGGAGGGCCGGGTCCTACGAGCAGTACTTC
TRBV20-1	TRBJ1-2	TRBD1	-	CSARDLRGQGGYGYTF	TGCAGTGCTAGAGACCTGAGGGGACAGGGGGGATATGGCTACACCTTC
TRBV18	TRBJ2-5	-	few	CASSPTGDNQETQYF	TGTGCCAGCTCACCGACCGGGGACAACCAAGAGACCCAGTACTTC
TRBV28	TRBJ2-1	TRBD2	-	CASRRAGGGRDEQFF	TGTGCCAGCAGGAGAGCGGGAGGGGGTCGGGATGAGCAGTTCTTC
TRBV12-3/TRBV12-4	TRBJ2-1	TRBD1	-	CASRPRGREAYNEQFF	TGTGCCAGCAGGCCCAGGGGGCGCGAGGCCTACAATGAGCAGTTCTTC
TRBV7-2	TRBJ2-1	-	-	CASSPGRSYEQFF	TGTGCCAGCAGCCCAGGACGCTCCTACGAGCAGTTCTTC
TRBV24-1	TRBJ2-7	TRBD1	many	CATRRGQGAYEQYF	TGTGCCACCAGGAGGGGACAGGGGGCCTACGAGCAGTACTTC
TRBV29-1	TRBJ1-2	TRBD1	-	CSVLQGTYGYTF	TGCAGCGTTTTACAGGGGACCTATGGCTACACCTTC
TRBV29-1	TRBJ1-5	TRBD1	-	CSVTGDNNQPQHF	TGCAGCGTAACAGGGGATAACAATCAGCCCCAGCATTTT
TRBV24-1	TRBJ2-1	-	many	CATSDLARAGAYNEQFF	TGTGCCACCAGTGATTTGGCACGGGCAGGGGCCTACAATGAGCAGTTCTTC
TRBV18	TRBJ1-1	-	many	CASSRVQNSNTEAFF	TGTGCCAGCTCACGAGTACAAAACTCAAACACTGAAGCTTTCTTT
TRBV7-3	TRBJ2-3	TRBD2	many	CASSGGLAGSTDTQYF	TGTGCCAGCAGCGGGGGACTAGCGGGTAGCACAGATACGCAGTATTTT